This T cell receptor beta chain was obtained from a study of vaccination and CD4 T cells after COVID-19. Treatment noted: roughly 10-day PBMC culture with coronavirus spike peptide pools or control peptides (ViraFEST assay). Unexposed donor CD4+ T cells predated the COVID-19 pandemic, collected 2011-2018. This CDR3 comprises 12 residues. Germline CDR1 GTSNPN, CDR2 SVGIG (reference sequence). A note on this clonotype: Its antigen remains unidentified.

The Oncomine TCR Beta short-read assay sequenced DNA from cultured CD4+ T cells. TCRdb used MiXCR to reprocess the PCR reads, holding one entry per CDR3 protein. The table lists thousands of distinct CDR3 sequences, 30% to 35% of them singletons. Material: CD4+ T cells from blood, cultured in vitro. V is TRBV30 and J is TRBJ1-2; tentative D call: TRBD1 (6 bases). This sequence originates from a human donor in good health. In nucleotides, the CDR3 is TGTGCTCATCCAGGGGTCAACTATGGCTACACCTTC. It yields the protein CAHPGVNYGYTF.